These T cell receptor beta chains were read from a single sample in a study of neurological immune-mediated disorders. Using its own MiXCR run on the 5' RACE reads, TCRdb lists one record per CDR3 protein. The sample shows roughly 38,000 distinct CDR3 sequences, more than 6.5% of them seen only once. Sequenced material: PBMCs. The receptor set was obtained from a woman aged 40-49 years in good health. Each CDR3 is given with its conserved first and last residue. Fields, in order: V gene, J gene, clone size, CDR3 length, D gene, CDR3 protein, CDR3 DNA. A D gene is named only where the DNA matches it firmly. Sizes are listed as once, few, many, or a class for an expanded clone.

v_gene: TRBV27; j_gene: TRBJ2-2; abundance: many; len: 12; d_gene: .; CDR3aa: CASSLYAGELFF; CDR3nt: TGTGCCAGCAGTTTGTACGCCGGGGAGCTGTTTTTT
v_gene: TRBV5-1; j_gene: TRBJ1-1; abundance: many; len: 17; d_gene: .; CDR3aa: CASSRKPPQEQNTEAFF; CDR3nt: TGCGCCAGCAGCCGTAAACCCCCTCAGGAACAGAACACTGAAGCTTTCTTT
v_gene: TRBV7-9; j_gene: TRBJ2-7; abundance: many; len: 11; d_gene: .; CDR3aa: CASSQGDEQYF; CDR3nt: TGTGCCAGCAGCCAAGGGGACGAGCAGTACTTC
v_gene: TRBV5-1; j_gene: TRBJ2-7; abundance: few; len: 14; d_gene: .; CDR3aa: CASSWGSPSAEQYF; CDR3nt: TGCGCCAGCAGCTGGGGGTCCCCTTCCGCCGAGCAGTACTTC
v_gene: TRBV3-1; j_gene: TRBJ1-2; abundance: many; len: 14; d_gene: .; CDR3aa: CASSPGTRTSGYTF; CDR3nt: TGTGCCAGCAGTCCCGGGACCCGGACGTCCGGCTACACCTTC
v_gene: TRBV28; j_gene: TRBJ1-2; abundance: many; len: 12; d_gene: .; CDR3aa: CASSLSSSGYTF; CDR3nt: TGTGCCAGCAGTTTATCTTCATCCGGCTACACCTTC
v_gene: TRBV5-1; j_gene: TRBJ2-1; abundance: many; len: 17; d_gene: TRBD2; CDR3aa: CASSRTSGGLSYNEQFF; CDR3nt: TGCGCCAGCAGCAGGACTAGCGGAGGTCTCTCCTACAATGAGCAGTTCTTC
v_gene: TRBV7-2; j_gene: TRBJ2-1; abundance: many; len: 21; d_gene: TRBD2; CDR3aa: CASSLLLETRTSGYSYNEQFF; CDR3nt: TGTGCCAGCAGCCTACTGCTTGAGACTCGGACTAGCGGGTACTCCTACAATGAGCAGTTCTTC
v_gene: TRBV10-3; j_gene: TRBJ1-5; abundance: many; len: 14; d_gene: TRBD1; CDR3aa: CAISEGQGSQPQHF; CDR3nt: TGTGCCATCAGTGAGGGACAGGGATCGCAGCCCCAGCATTTT
v_gene: TRBV2; j_gene: TRBJ1-1; abundance: many; len: 13; d_gene: .; CDR3aa: CASSSTMNTEAFF; CDR3nt: TGTGCCAGCAGTAGTACCATGAACACTGAAGCTTTCTTT
v_gene: TRBV20-1; j_gene: TRBJ1-2; abundance: medium-sized; len: 12; d_gene: TRBD1; CDR3aa: CSATGTDYGYTF; CDR3nt: TGCAGTGCGACCGGGACAGACTATGGCTACACCTTC
v_gene: TRBV27; j_gene: TRBJ1-5; abundance: many; len: 18; d_gene: .; CDR3aa: CASSLSARGVYSNQPQHF; CDR3nt: TGTGCCAGCAGTCTCTCCGCCCGGGGGGTCTATAGCAATCAGCCCCAGCATTTT
v_gene: TRBV5-6; j_gene: TRBJ2-1; abundance: many; len: 12; d_gene: .; CDR3aa: CATAGPEHKQFF; CDR3nt: TGTGCCACCGCTGGGCCCGAACACAAGCAGTTCTTC
v_gene: TRBV20-1; j_gene: TRBJ2-4; abundance: many; len: 13; d_gene: .; CDR3aa: CSARDRAKNIQYF; CDR3nt: TGCAGTGCTAGAGACAGGGCCAAAAACATTCAGTACTTC
v_gene: TRBV12-3/TRBV12-4; j_gene: TRBJ2-2; abundance: many; len: 14; d_gene: TRBD2; CDR3aa: CASSGRSITGELFF; CDR3nt: TGTGCCAGCAGCGGGAGGAGTATCACCGGGGAGCTGTTTTTT
v_gene: TRBV6-2/TRBV6-3; j_gene: TRBJ1-4; abundance: many; len: 14; d_gene: .; CDR3aa: CASRRGQANEKLFF; CDR3nt: TGTGCCAGCAGAAGAGGGCAGGCTAATGAAAAACTGTTTTTT
v_gene: TRBV7-2; j_gene: TRBJ1-2; abundance: many; len: 14; d_gene: .; CDR3aa: CASSLHPRGDGYTF; CDR3nt: TGTGCCAGCAGCTTACACCCAAGGGGGGATGGCTACACCTTC
v_gene: TRBV10-3; j_gene: TRBJ2-7; abundance: many; len: 15; d_gene: TRBD2; CDR3aa: CAISKTSGGVYEQYF; CDR3nt: TGTGCCATCAGTAAGACTAGCGGGGGGGTATACGAGCAGTACTTC
v_gene: TRBV12-3/TRBV12-4; j_gene: TRBJ1-1; abundance: many; len: 13; d_gene: .; CDR3aa: CASKGYMNTEAFF; CDR3nt: TGTGCCAGCAAGGGCTACATGAACACTGAAGCTTTCTTT
v_gene: TRBV28; j_gene: TRBJ1-1; abundance: many; len: 15; d_gene: .; CDR3aa: CASSPPRARNTEAFF; CDR3nt: TGTGCCAGCAGTCCCCCCAGGGCTAGAAACACTGAAGCTTTCTTT